A selection of T cell receptor beta chains follows, all from one sample in a study of T cells in Graves' hyperthyroidism and ophthalmopathy. TCRdb recomputed calls from the multiplex PCR reads with MiXCR, one row per CDR3 protein. The sample includes approximately 620,000 distinct CDR3 sequences, about 15% of them seen just once. Sequencing input: blood. These receptors were taken from a woman between 25 and 40 years old with Graves' hyperthyroidism that later progressed to Graves' ophthalmopathy. Each CDR3 is given with its conserved first and last residue. A D gene is named only where the DNA matches it firmly. Clone size is not always given. Where it is, it says once, few, many or a class for expanded clones.

13 | . | . | TRBJ2-7 | TRBV4-1 | TGCGCCAGCAGCCAAGGCCTAGTCCACGAGCAGTACTTC | CASSQGLVHEQYF
16 | TRBD1 | . | TRBJ2-7 | TRBV19 | TGTGCCAGTAGTTCCCCGGGACAGGAGGATCACTACGAGCAGTACTTC | CASSSPGQEDHYEQYF
12 | . | . | TRBJ2-7 | TRBV30 | TGTGCCTGGAGTCAGGGAGACTACGAGCAGTACTTC | CAWSQGDYEQYF
16 | . | few | TRBJ2-1 | TRBV5-1 | TGCGCCAGCAGCTCCGGGGACTCGTACTCCTACAATGAGCAGTTCTTC | CASSSGDSYSYNEQFF
16 | . | . | TRBJ1-5 | TRBV13 | TGTGCCAGCAGCTTGGGACACGGGGTGGGCAATCAGCCCCAGCATTTT | CASSLGHGVGNQPQHF
15 | TRBD2 | many | TRBJ2-5 | TRBV7-6 | TGTGCCAGCAGCCTCGGACTAGGGATCGGGGAGACCCAGTACTTC | CASSLGLGIGETQYF
15 | . | many | TRBJ1-4 | TRBV2 | TGTGCCAGCAGTGCCCAGGGTGCAACTAATGAAAAACTGTTTTTT | CASSAQGATNEKLFF
16 | . | . | TRBJ2-6 | TRBV7-9 | TGTGCCAGCGGTCAGGTGGGGCGCTCTGGGGCCAACGTCCTGACTTTC | CASGQVGRSGANVLTF
16 | TRBD2 | few | TRBJ2-1 | TRBV4-3 | TGCGCCAGCAGCCAAGATCGACTAGCGGGGTGGTATGAGCAGTTCTTC | CASSQDRLAGWYEQFF
19 | TRBD2 | . | TRBJ2-5 | TRBV20-1 | TGCAGTGCTAGAGGGCCATTGGGTAGACTAGCGGGAGTAGGTGAGACCCAGTACTTC | CSARGPLGRLAGVGETQYF
15 | . | . | TRBJ1-2 | TRBV7-9 | TGTGCCAGCAGCCCGGATGGACACCGGGGGGGGGGCTACACCTTC | CASSPDGHRGGGYTF
12 | . | . | TRBJ2-7 | TRBV5-1 | TGCGCCAGCAGCTTTTTTGGGGACGAGCAGTACTTC | CASSFFGDEQYF
14 | TRBD2 | many | TRBJ2-3 | TRBV28 | TGTGCCAGCTGCGAAGCGGGAGGGACAGATACGCAGTATTTT | CASCEAGGTDTQYF
15 | . | . | TRBJ2-7 | TRBV4-2 | TGTGCCAGCAGCCAAGTAGGCGCGATCGCCTACGAGCAGTACTTC | CASSQVGAIAYEQYF
15 | TRBD2 | many | TRBJ2-7 | TRBV2 | TGTGCCAGCAGTGAGGCCCCGGGAGGTCCCTACGAGCAGTACTTC | CASSEAPGGPYEQYF
15 | TRBD2 | many | TRBJ2-3 | TRBV27 | TGTGCCAGCAGTTTAGGGACTAGCGGAACAGATACGCAGTATTTT | CASSLGTSGTDTQYF
13 | . | many | TRBJ1-2 | TRBV20-1 | TGCAGTGCTAGAGATCGGTACGCCTATGGCTACACCTTC | CSARDRYAYGYTF
14 | . | many | TRBJ2-1 | TRBV5-1 | TGCGCCAGCAGCACCGGGACTCTCGGCATCGAGCAGTTCTTC | CASSTGTLGIEQFF
17 | TRBD2 | many | TRBJ2-3 | TRBV12-3/TRBV12-4 | TGTGCCAGCAGTTTCATAGCGGGAGGATTTAATGGAGATACGCAGTATTTT | CASSFIAGGFNGDTQYF
15 | TRBD1 | many | TRBJ2-7 | TRBV6-1 | TGTGCCAGCACCAAAGACAGGGGGTATTCCTACGAGCAGTACTTC | CASTKDRGYSYEQYF
11 | . | many | TRBJ1-1 | TRBV6-1 | TGTGCCAGCGTAGTCGCCTCGGAAGCTTTCTTT | CASVVASEAFF
15 | . | . | TRBJ1-6 | TRBV4-3 | TGCGCCAGCAGCCAAGATAGAGGAGGGAATTCACCCCTCCACTTT | CASSQDRGGNSPLHF
14 | . | many | TRBJ1-3 | TRBV30 | TGTGCCTGGAGTCGCAAAAGCTCTGGAAACACCATATATTTT | CAWSRKSSGNTIYF
14 | . | . | TRBJ1-5 | TRBV30 | TGTGCCTGGAGTGTGGACTCCGGCAATCAGCCCCAGCATTTT | CAWSVDSGNQPQHF
15 | . | many | TRBJ1-2 | TRBV18 | TGTGCCAGCTCACCGGTACAGGGCGCTAACTATGGCTACACCTTC | CASSPVQGANYGYTF
16 | . | many | TRBJ1-6 | TRBV6-5 | TGTGCCAGCAGTTACTCTCGTCAGGGCGGTCTTTCACCCCTCCACTTT | CASSYSRQGGLSPLHF
12 | . | many | TRBJ1-2 | TRBV28 | TGTGCCAGCATCCCGGGGGGGGGTGGCTACACCTTC | CASIPGGGGYTF
16 | TRBD2 | . | TRBJ2-1 | TRBV27 | TGTGCCAGCAGTTTTTTTAGCGGGAGGGCGGGCAATGAGCAGTTCTTC | CASSFFSGRAGNEQFF
14 | . | . | TRBJ1-4 | TRBV5-1 | TGCGCCAGCAGCTTCTACGGGGACGATGAAAATCTGTGTTTT | CASSFYGDDENLCF
13 | . | few | TRBJ2-7 | TRBV6-1 | TGTGCCAGCAGAGAGACAGCCCCCTACGAGCAGTACTTC | CASRETAPYEQYF
16 | . | many | TRBJ1-1 | TRBV5-1 | TGCGCCAGCAGCTTGGACGGGGGGCGGATGAACACTGAAGCTTTCTTT | CASSLDGGRMNTEAFF
14 | . | many | TRBJ2-7 | TRBV11-3 | TGTGCCAGCAGCCCCCCAGGACAGTCCTACGAGCAGTACTTC | CASSPPGQSYEQYF
15 | TRBD1 | . | TRBJ1-5 | TRBV19 | TGTACCAGTAGTCTGGGGACAGGGATAGGACAGCCCCAGCATTTT | CTSSLGTGIGQPQHF
14 | . | many | TRBJ2-5 | TRBV12-3/TRBV12-4 | TGTGCCAGCAGTTCGACAGAAATACAAGAGACCCAGTACTTC | CASSSTEIQETQYF
11 | . | many | TRBJ1-2 | TRBV12-3/TRBV12-4 | TGTGCCAGCAACGGCAACTATGGCTACACCTTC | CASNGNYGYTF
15 | TRBD2 | . | TRBJ2-2 | TRBV9 | TGTGCCAGCAGCCCCGGGGGGGAATACACCGGGGAGCTGTTTTTT | CASSPGGEYTGELFF
15 | . | many | TRBJ1-5 | TRBV7-3 | TGTGCCAGCAGCTTAACCGCAGGGGCCAGTCAGCCCCAGCATTTT | CASSLTAGASQPQHF
16 | . | . | TRBJ2-7 | TRBV6-5 | TGTGCCAGCAGTTATGGAGTCGGGGACTCAACCTACGAGCAGTACTTC | CASSYGVGDSTYEQYF
11 | . | many | TRBJ2-1 | TRBV7-9 | TGTGCCAGCAGGGACTACAATGAGCAGTTCTTC | CASRDYNEQFF
15 | TRBD1 | many | TRBJ2-1 | TRBV11-2 | TGTGCCAGCAGCTATAGACAGGGTCTCTACAATGAGCAGTTCTTC | CASSYRQGLYNEQFF
16 | . | many | TRBJ1-1 | TRBV7-8 | TGTGCCAGCAGCTCTCCCGAAACTAGACGGGGGACTGAAGCTTTCTTT | CASSSPETRRGTEAFF
14 | TRBD1 | many | TRBJ2-7 | TRBV6-1 | TGTGCCAGCAGTCGGGACAGTGGACTCTACGAGCAGTACTTC | CASSRDSGLYEQYF
18 | TRBD2 | many | TRBJ2-1 | TRBV27 | TGTGCCAGCAGTCCTAATCCGCCTAGCGGGAGGTCTCACAATGAGCAGTTCTTC | CASSPNPPSGRSHNEQFF
14 | . | . | TRBJ2-5 | TRBV5-1 | TGCGCCAGCAGCCCGGGGGTTAGCAGGGAGACCCAGTACTTC | CASSPGVSRETQYF
15 | . | . | TRBJ1-4 | TRBV20-1 | TGCAGTGCTAAGGACTGGGAGGGCGCTAATGAAAAACTGTTTTTT | CSAKDWEGANEKLFF
15 | . | many | TRBJ2-2 | TRBV14 | TGTGCCAGCAGCCAAGGTGGACAGTCCGCCGGGGAGCTGTTTTTT | CASSQGGQSAGELFF
13 | . | many | TRBJ2-3 | TRBV29-1 | TGCAGCGTTGGAGGCAGCCTCACAGATACGCAGTATTTT | CSVGGSLTDTQYF
13 | . | many | TRBJ2-3 | TRBV6-2/TRBV6-3 | TGTGCCAGCAAGGGAACAGGGATGGTTACGCAGTATTTT | CASKGTGMVTQYF
14 | . | many | TRBJ1-2 | TRBV20-1 | TGCAGTGCTAGAGATCGTGGGGGAGTAGGGGGCTACACCTTC | CSARDRGGVGGYTF
14 | . | few | TRBJ2-7 | TRBV18 | TGTGCCAGCTCACCAAACCCGGGTTCCTACGAGCAGTACTTC | CASSPNPGSYEQYF
14 | TRBD2 | many | TRBJ2-7 | TRBV19 | TGTGCCAGTAGTCTTGGGGGAGGGCCTATCGAGCAGTACTTC | CASSLGGGPIEQYF
12 | TRBD1 | . | TRBJ2-1 | TRBV7-9 | TGTGCCAGCAGCTTACTGGACAGGGGGCAGTTCTTC | CASSLLDRGQFF
14 | . | many | TRBJ2-5 | TRBV28 | TGTGCCAGCAGTTTATCCCAGGGCTTGGAGACCCAGTACTTC | CASSLSQGLETQYF
15 | TRBD1 | . | TRBJ1-4 | TRBV7-9 | TGTGCCAGCAGCCGGACAGGGTCAACTAATGAAAAACTGTTTTTT | CASSRTGSTNEKLFF
14 | . | many | TRBJ2-2 | TRBV6-5 | TGTGCCAGCAGTTACTCTGTGTGGACCGGGGAGCTGTTTTTT | CASSYSVWTGELFF